This T cell receptor (beta chain) was documented in a study of T-cell reconstitution after alpha-beta-depleted transplantation in children. General study results and limits: Among T cells one year after transplant, newly produced cells accounted for most counts and diversity.

As concerns this clonotype: The antigen is unknown.

Unique molecular identifiers were used to barcode this TCRbeta library. TCRdb re-analysed the PCR reads in MiXCR, keeping a single row per CDR3 protein. The sample has 700,000 to 950,000 distinct CDR3 sequences; roughly 15% are singletons. CDR1 is DFQATT and CDR2 is SNEGSKA in the germline V gene (reference sequence). This CDR3 spans 14 amino acids. V was clipped by 6 bases and J by 9 bases; unmatched bases: 7. The source material was PBMCs, mostly from graft donor cells, sampled 360 days after TCRalphabeta/CD19-depleted stem cell transplant. J is TRBJ2-1 and V is TRBV20-1, with TRBD2 identical over 14 bases. The receptor's source is a male patient aged 10 to 17 who had a stem cell transplant for acute lymphoblastic leukemia, so the T cells may come from the graft donor. In DNA, the CDR3 is TGCAGTGCAGGGGGACTAGCGGGAGACGGTGAGCAGTTCTTC. Its translation is CSAGGLAGDGEQFF.